The 32 T cell receptor beta chains below were found in one sample sequenced in a study of blood T cell repertoires in COVID-19. Measured with immunoSEQ multiplex PCR; TCRdb has only the in-frame clones, and not every one. Found here are 140,000 or so clones, about 80% of them singletons; the top ten hold 3% to 3.5%. The sample comprised peripheral blood. The receptors stem from an elderly woman with acute or convalescent COVID-19.

The gene calls are TRBV6-5 and TRBJ2-5; TRBD1 agrees at 8 bases. Unmatched junction bases numbered 7, after V lost 6 bases and J lost 4 bases. The CDR3 sequence is 14 residues long. CDR1 is MNHEY, CDR2 SVGAGI, per germline. The CDR3 nucleotides read TGTGCCAGCAGCTACGGACAGGGCGGAGAGACCCAGTACTTC. Translation: CASSYGQGGETQYF.

V is TRBV5-1 and J is TRBJ1-1; a possible D gene is TRBD1 (6 bases). V shed 2 bases and J shed 1 base, with 9 bases lying between them. The CDR3 covers 14 residues. Germline CDR1 is SGHRS and CDR2 is YFSETQ. The CDR3, as DNA: TGCGCCAGCAGCTTTAGGGGGAGGAACACTGAAGCTTTCTTT. Its translation is CASSFRGRNTEAFF. Full variable domain (missing parts from reference TRBV5-1 and TRBJ1-1): KAGVTQTPRYLIKTRGQQVTLSCSPISGHRSVSWYQQTPGQGLQFLFEYFSETQRNKGNFPGRFSGRQFSNSRSEMNVSTLELGDSALYLCASSFRGRNTEAFFGQGTRLTVV.

This clone was picked up a small number of times. The chain combines TRBV12-3 or TRBV12-4 with TRBJ2-5; TRBD1 aligns across 10 bases. The CDR3 extends over 13 amino acids. The V gene end was trimmed by 6 bases and the J gene end by 4 bases; junction bases not matched to a gene: 2. CDR3 sequence (DNA): TGTGCCAGCAGCAGGACAGGGGGAGAGACCCAGTACTTC. Protein: CASSRTGGETQYF.

The chain is built from TRBV6-2 or TRBV6-3 and TRBJ2-3; TRBD2 agrees at 9 bases. Per germline, CDR1 MNHEY and CDR2 SVGEGT. The CDR3 spans 15 residues. After removal of 2 bases from V and 2 bases from J, the junction contained 2 bases not matched to a gene. In nucleotides, the CDR3 is TGTGCCAGCAGTTACGGCGGGGGGGTCACAGATACGCAGTATTTT. This codes for CASSYGGGVTDTQYF.

This chain connects TRBV9 to TRBJ1-1, with D unresolved. V lost 0 bases, J lost 6 bases, and 12 bases lay in between. The CDR3 loop spans 14 amino acids. From germline, CDR1 is SGDLS and CDR2 YYNGEE. For the CDR3, the DNA is TGTGCCAGCAGCGTAGATGACGGGATGGCTGAAGCTTTCTTT. Its translation is CASSVDDGMAEAFF.

The chain is built from TRBV19 and TRBJ2-5; possibly TRBD2 for D (7 bases). Trimming shortened V by 1 base and J by 6 bases, and 12 bases separated the two germline ends. The germline V gene encodes CDR1 LNHDA and CDR2 SQIVND (reference sequence). The CDR3 is made up of 14 amino acids. The CDR3 is CASSIAGGVQTQYF. The CDR3 region has the DNA TGTGCCAGTAGTATAGCGGGGGGCGTACAGACCCAGTACTTC.

The CDR3 here is CATSSDERGAPSWQPQHF. In nucleotides, the CDR3 is TGTGCCACCAGCAGTGACGAACGGGGGGCCCCATCCTGGCAGCCCCAGCATTTT. The V and J genes are TRBV15 and TRBJ1-5, with a possible D match to TRBD1 (6 bases). Germline lookup yields CDR1 LNHNV and CDR2 YYDKDF (reference sequence). Trimming removed 3 bases from V and 7 bases from J, with 25 bases in between. CDR3 length equals 18 residues.

This clone occurred a few times. As DNA, the CDR3 is TGCGCCAGCAGCCCTTACAGGGGGGCGAACACTGAAGCTTTCTTT. Protein product: CASSPYRGANTEAFF. The chain uses TRBV5-1 and TRBJ1-1; 8 bases align to TRBD1. The trim removed 4 bases at V and 1 base at J, leaving 6 bases unmatched. In germline, CDR1 is SGHRS, CDR2 YFSETQ. The CDR3 is made up of 15 amino acids.

This clone was counted once. V gene TRBV19 combines with J gene TRBJ1-2; D not resolved. Germline assignment: CDR1 LNHDA and CDR2 SQIVND (reference sequence). The CDR3 runs to 12 residues. V gave up 9 bases and J gave up 2 bases, with 10 bases separating them. The DNA for the CDR3 is TGTGCCAGCCAGGCTTTGAACTATGGCTACACCTTC. Translating it yields CASQALNYGYTF.

The V gene is TRBV5-6, the J gene TRBJ1-1, with TRBD1 identical over 8 bases. Trimming took 4 bases from V and 5 from J; bases not matched to a gene: 7. The CDR3 is made up of 14 amino acids. CDR1 is SGHDT, CDR2 YYEEEE, per germline. The DNA of the CDR3 is TGTGCCAGCAGCCAAATCGGACAGGGAACTGAAGCTTTCTTT. Encoded protein: CASSQIGQGTEAFF.

The chain carries TRBV5-1 and TRBJ2-1; TRBD1 matches at 8 bases. Germline V gene lookup returns CDR1 SGHRS and CDR2 YFSETQ. Trimming took 0 bases from V and 6 from J; bases not matched to a gene: 2. This CDR3 has 14 amino acids. The DNA for the CDR3 is TGCGCCAGCAGCTTGGGTGGGACAGGCAATGAGCAGTTCTTC. Its translation: CASSLGGTGNEQFF.

This chain links TRBV7-9 with TRBJ2-7, with TRBD2 matching over 16 bases. The junction had 6 bases not matched to a gene; V was cut back by 1 base and J by 6 bases. The CDR3 is made up of 17 amino acids. Germline V gene data show CDR1 as SEHNR and CDR2 as FQNEAQ (reference sequence). This CDR3 is CASSLVGTSGGAVEQYF. The CDR3 nucleotides read TGTGCCAGCAGCTTAGTGGGGACTAGCGGGGGGGCAGTCGAGCAGTACTTC.

The CDR3 is CASSATPGGGFTDTQYF. CDR3 DNA: TGTGCCAGCAGCGCAACCCCAGGCGGGGGATTCACAGATACGCAGTATTTT. V and J are TRBV9 and TRBJ2-3; TRBD2 agrees at 7 bases. V lost 3 bases and J lost 2; bases outside the gene matches: 12. There are 17 residues in the CDR3. CDR1 and CDR2 from the germline V gene are SGDLS and YYNGEE.

The chain is built from TRBV7-8 and TRBJ1-3, with 9 bases lining up with TRBD1. Trimming cost V 0 bases and J 4 bases; bases outside gene matches: 4. CDR3 length: 16 amino acids. The germline V gene has CDR1 SGHVS and CDR2 FQNEAQ. In DNA form, the CDR3 reads TGTGCCAGCAGCTTAGCCGGGACAGGGAACGGAAACACCATATATTTT. Translated, it gives CASSLAGTGNGNTIYF.

This chain links TRBV6-5 with TRBJ2-5; 9 bases map to TRBD1. CDR1 MNHEY and CDR2 SVGAGI come from the germline V gene. With 4 bases clipped from V and 3 bases from J, the junction kept 6 bases outside the gene matches. This CDR3 contains 15 residues. The CDR3 reads CASSSPGQGKETQYF. CDR3 coding DNA: TGTGCCAGCAGTTCTCCGGGACAGGGTAAAGAGACCCAGTACTTC.

The chain recombines TRBV25-1 with TRBJ1-6; D uncertain. The CDR3 spans 14 residues. Trimming cost V 6 bases and J 9 bases, with 15 bases left between them. Germline CDR1 is MGHDK and CDR2 is SYGVNS. The CDR3 nucleotides are TGTGCCAGCAGCCCGGCGCGGGGAGCTTCACCCCTCCACTTT. Protein sequence: CASSPARGASPLHF.

This clone occurred once. The chain is built from TRBV6-5 and TRBJ1-2; 12 bases are a match to TRBD1. V shed 6 bases, J shed 4 bases, and the junction held 6 bases outside the gene matches. Germline V CDR1 and CDR2: MNHEY, SVGAGI. The CDR3 totals 15 residues. The CDR3 coding sequence is TGTGCCAGCAGACGGGACAGGGGGCCGCTCTATGGCTACACCTTC. It is translated as CASRRDRGPLYGYTF.

This sequence joins TRBV4-3 and TRBJ2-5; TRBD2 matches at 9 bases. V gave up 2 bases and J gave up 5 bases; unmatched junction bases: 9. This CDR3 spans 16 amino acids. Germline V gene data show CDR1 as LGHNA and CDR2 as YSLEER. This CDR3 reads CASSQLSGGPRETQYF. The CDR3 DNA is TGCGCCAGCAGCCAACTTAGCGGGGGCCCTCGGGAGACCCAGTACTTC.

The DNA of the CDR3 is TGTGCCAGCAGCTTGCGGGGGTCTGGAAACACCATATATTTT. Its translation is CASSLRGSGNTIYF. This chain uses TRBV7-9 with TRBJ1-3; maybe TRBD1 (5 bases). V dropped 3 bases and J dropped 1 base, with 7 bases sitting between them. Germline V gene lookup returns CDR1 SEHNR and CDR2 FQNEAQ (reference sequence). This CDR3 is built from 14 residues.

The rearrangement links TRBV5-1 to TRBJ1-2; the D gene is possibly TRBD1 (5 bases). V was cut by 4 bases and J by 4 bases, with 17 bases left in between. Germline V gene data show CDR1 as SGHRS and CDR2 as YFSETQ. The length of the CDR3 is 15 residues. The chain's CDR3 is CASSLLLGGSYGYTF. CDR3 in DNA: TGCGCCAGCAGCCTTCTACTGGGGGGTTCCTATGGCTACACCTTC.

The chain is built from TRBV27 and TRBJ2-7; TRBD1 matches 8 bases. The CDR3 is 14 amino acids. CDR1 is MNHEY, CDR2 SMNVEV, per germline (reference sequence). The J segment lost 7 bases and the V segment lost 7 bases, leaving 12 bases of the junction unmatched. The chain's CDR3 is CASTPRQGAGEQYF. The CDR3 nucleotides read TGTGCCAGCACCCCCCGGCAGGGGGCAGGAGAGCAGTACTTC.

The rearrangement joins TRBV2 to TRBJ1-5; D unresolved. Germline lookup yields CDR1 SNHLY and CDR2 FYNNEI. V shed 8 bases and J shed 9 bases, with 17 bases lying between them. CDR3 size: 13 residues. DNA for the CDR3: TGTGCCAGCTGTATTAGGACTGCTACGCCCCAGCATTTT. Amino acids: CASCIRTATPQHF. Combining the CDR3 with reference TRBV2 and TRBJ1-5 gives the whole variable domain EPEVTQTPSHQVTQMGQEVILRCVPISNHLYFYWYRQILGQKVEFLVSFYNNEISEKSEIFDDQFSVERPDGSNFTLKIRSTKLEDSAMYFCASCIRTATPQHFGDGTRLSIL.

The chain combines TRBV10-3 with TRBJ1-2, with D possibly being TRBD1 (5 bases). The CDR3 loop spans 15 amino acids. Trimming left V 0 bases short and J 4 bases short, with 12 bases between. Germline lookup yields CDR1 ENHRY and CDR2 SYGVKD. DNA of the CDR3: TGTGCCATCAGTGAGTCGCGGGACGGAGTCTATGGCTACACCTTC. The encoded protein is CAISESRDGVYGYTF.

The chain employs TRBV5-1 and TRBJ2-1; 7 bases line up with TRBD1. The CDR3 has 15 amino acids. V trimming: 0 bases; J trimming: 6 bases; junction bases outside the gene matches: 6. CDR1 SGHRS and CDR2 YFSETQ come from the germline V gene. The chain's CDR3 is CASSLEGGQLNEQFF. CDR3 coding DNA: TGCGCCAGCAGCTTGGAAGGGGGACAGCTCAATGAGCAGTTCTTC.

This clone is a singleton in its sample. The chain carries TRBV3-1 (or the pseudogene TRBV3-2) and TRBJ1-6; no firm D call. CDR3 size: 16 residues. Trimming shortened V by 2 bases and J by 4 bases, and 12 bases separated the two germline ends. CDR1 is LGHDT and CDR2 is YNNKEL in the germline V gene (reference sequence). CDR3 bases: TGTGCCAGCAGCCAAAGGGAGGTGGAATATAATTCACCCCTCCACTTT. Translation gives CASSQREVEYNSPLHF.

For this clone: Other DNA sequences in the sample encode the same CDR3. This chain joins TRBV5-1 and TRBJ2-5; 9 bases map to TRBD1. Per germline, CDR1 SGHRS and CDR2 YFSETQ. The CDR3 consists of 15 residues. J gave up 4 bases and V 0 bases, and 4 bases lay outside the gene matches. Here the CDR3 DNA reads TGCGCCAGCAGCTTGGATACAGGGGGCCTAGAGACCCAGTACTTC. Translating gives CASSLDTGGLETQYF.

The chain uses TRBV7-4 and TRBJ1-6, with 9 positions matching TRBD1. Germline CDR1 SGHVT, CDR2 SQSDAQ. The CDR3 covers 15 residues. V lost 3 bases, J lost 9 bases, and 6 bases stayed unmatched. The CDR3 spells CASSFAWTGVSPLHF. In nucleotides, the CDR3 is TGTGCCAGCAGCTTCGCCTGGACAGGGGTTTCACCCCTCCACTTT.

The gene calls are TRBV11-2 and TRBJ2-5; unclear D gene. CDR3 length: 14 residues. The germline V and J ends were trimmed by 2 bases and 5 bases, with 12 bases remaining between them. Germline CDR1 and CDR2: SGHAT and FQNNGV. The CDR3 loop reads CASSLFYGSETQYF. In DNA, the CDR3 is TGTGCCAGCAGCTTATTTTACGGGTCCGAGACCCAGTACTTC.

The gene calls are TRBV21-1 and TRBJ1-1; the tabulated D call, TRBD1, remains unverified against the DNA. TRBV21-1 is a pseudogene locus. CDR3 length equals 16 residues. The CDR3 DNA reads TGTGCCAGCAGCAAAGGGGACAGGGCCCCGGGCACTGAAGCTTTCTTT. Translating gives CASSKGDRAPGTEAFF.

This sequence joins TRBV19 and TRBJ1-5; TRBD1 aligns across 7 bases. Losses at the gene ends were 3 bases for V and 4 bases for J; bases not matched to a gene: 12. In germline, CDR1 is LNHDA, CDR2 SQIVND (reference sequence). The CDR3 runs 17 residues. The CDR3 sequence: CASSMETGQLMNQPQHF. Written as DNA, the CDR3 is TGTGCCAGTAGTATGGAGACAGGGCAATTGATGAATCAGCCCCAGCATTTT.

This chain connects TRBV7-2 to TRBJ2-1; D call uncertain. The CDR3 sequence is 15 residues long. Germline V CDR1 and CDR2: SGHTA, FQGNSA. Trimming left V 1 base short and J 2 bases short, with 9 bases between. In nucleotides, the CDR3 is TGTGCCAGCAGCTTAGAGGTGACAACCTACAATGAGCAGTTCTTC. Protein: CASSLEVTTYNEQFF.

The chain is built from TRBV6-2 or TRBV6-3 and TRBJ2-2; possibly TRBD1 for D (5 bases). This CDR3 spans 13 amino acids. The V end was cut by 5 bases, the J end by 13 bases, with 17 bases between. The V gene's germline CDR1 is MNHEY and CDR2 SVGEGT. The CDR3 region is CASSKNSPRGLFF. CDR3 DNA sequence: TGTGCCAGCAGTAAGAACAGCCCTAGGGGGCTGTTTTTT.